A selection of T cell receptor beta chains follows, all from one sample in a study of vaccination and CD4 T cells after COVID-19. Their specific antigens are unknown. TCRdb recomputed calls from the PCR reads with MiXCR, one row per CDR3 protein. Among under 20,000 distinct CDR3 sequences listed, around two fifths were seen once. The sample consisted of CD4+ T cells from blood, cultured in vitro, taken after SARS-CoV-2 vaccination. These receptors all come from a human donor who had recovered from COVID-19. The conserved cysteine and the conserved F or W are not part of the CDR3 here. Fields, in order: J gene, V gene, CDR3 protein.

>TRBJ2-7|TRBV11-2
ASSLVKRENEQY
>TRBJ2-7|TRBV5-1
ASSLVGTLTYEQY
>TRBJ2-2|TRBV7-6
ASSLGAGGPNTGELF
>TRBJ1-5|TRBV2
ASATLENQPQH
>TRBJ2-4|TRBV20-1
SARDPQGAKNIQY
>TRBJ2-7|TRBV5-5
ASSLGTVAGLYEQY
>TRBJ2-2|TRBV10-3
AISGVVAGATGELF
>TRBJ2-7|TRBV6-2/TRBV6-3
ASRRPRAGAPYEQY
>TRBJ1-2|TRBV7-2
ASSLSIRDRENYGYT
>TRBJ2-1|TRBV10-1
ASSDPESPSPF
>TRBJ1-1|TRBV2
ASSAELNTEAF
>TRBJ2-6|TRBV6-2/TRBV6-3
ASSPRGGSGANVLT
>TRBJ2-1|TRBV7-8
ASTVLVPYNEQF
>TRBJ2-7|TRBV28
ASSSTTEWY
>TRBJ1-2|TRBV20-1
SAVQNRAVSGYT
>TRBJ2-7|TRBV6-7
ASIFRDVLTYEQY
>TRBJ2-7|TRBV30
AWSASYEQY
>TRBJ2-5|TRBV19
ASSGQGSSPETQY
>TRBJ1-2|TRBV20-1
SASSESYGYT
>TRBJ1-1|TRBV20-1
SVRRDIATEAF
>TRBJ2-1|TRBV6-2/TRBV6-3
ASSFGLAGVIEQF
>TRBJ1-4|TRBV7-9
ASSLIRGTNEKLF